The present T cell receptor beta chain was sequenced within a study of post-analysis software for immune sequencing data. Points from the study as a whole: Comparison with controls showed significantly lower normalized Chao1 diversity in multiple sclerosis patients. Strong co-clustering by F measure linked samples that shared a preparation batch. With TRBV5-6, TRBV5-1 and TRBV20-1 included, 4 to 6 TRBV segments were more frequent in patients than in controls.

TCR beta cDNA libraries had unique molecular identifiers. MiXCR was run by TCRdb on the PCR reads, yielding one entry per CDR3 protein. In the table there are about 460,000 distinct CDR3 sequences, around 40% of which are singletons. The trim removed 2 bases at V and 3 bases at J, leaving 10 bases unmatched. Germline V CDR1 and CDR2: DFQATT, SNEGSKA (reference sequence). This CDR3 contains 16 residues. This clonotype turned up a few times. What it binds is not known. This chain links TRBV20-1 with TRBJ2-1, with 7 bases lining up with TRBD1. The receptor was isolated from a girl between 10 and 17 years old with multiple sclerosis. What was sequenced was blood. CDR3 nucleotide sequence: TGCAGTGCTAGAATTTTTGAGGCAGGGGGCTACAATGAGCAGTTCTTC. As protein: CSARIFEAGGYNEQFF.